This T cell receptor beta chain stems from a study of beta chain features in type 1 diabetes. Study findings and constraints: Type 1 diabetes patients had moderately but significantly shorter TCRB CDR3s in all four CD4+ subsets.

Blood was drawn once from each donor into heparinised tubes. The draws averaged about 0.12 L. CD4+ naive, central memory, regulatory and stem cell-like memory subsets were isolated by sorting on CD45RO/CCR7/CD25/CD127/CD95/CD27. The CDR3 sequence is 13 residues long. V was cut by 2 bases and J by 2 bases, with 7 bases left in between. The germline CDR1 and CDR2 sequences are SGHRS and YFSETQ. cDNA synthesis used the whole RNA isolate, giving expressed TCRB sequences. Assay used: immunoSEQ multiplex PCR; TCRdb lists only in-frame clones, some missing. The sample shows 300,000 or so clones, over 11% of them seen only once. Points on this clone: Its antigen is currently unknown.

This chain uses TRBV5-1 with TRBJ2-5; D is perhaps TRBD2 (5 bases). Sequencing was done on a sample of naive CD4+ T cells from blood. The clonotype comes from a man between 25 and 39 years old with type 1 diabetes. CDR3 coding DNA: TGCGCCAGCAGCTTCGGGGTACAAGAGACCCAGTACTTC. This encodes CASSFGVQETQYF.